The rows below give T cell receptor beta chains drawn from one sample of a study of beta chain features in type 1 diabetes. The assay was immunoSEQ multiplex PCR, and TCRdb's table has in-frame clones only and misses some. The sample has 860,000 or so clones, 17% seen once. Sequenced: naive CD4+ T cells from blood. The receptors were gathered from a young woman in good health. The conserved cysteine and the conserved F or W are not part of the CDR3 here. Fields, in order: CDR3 length, clone size, J gene, V gene, CDR3 protein. Rows give clone size only sometimes, using once, few, many, or a class for an expanded clone.

12,many,TRBJ2-4,TRBV5-4,ASSQGTDTNIQY
8,NA,TRBJ1-5,TRBV6-4,ASRVQPQH
13,NA,TRBJ2-1,TRBV23-1,ASSHPVAPIDEQF
16,NA,TRBJ2-6,TRBV6-4,ASSDSTPRDSGANVLT
12,NA,TRBJ2-7,TRBV10-3,AITPGSGSYEQY
13,NA,TRBJ2-7,TRBV6-5,ASAARGDISYEQY
16,few,TRBJ2-6,TRBV19,ASSRGGVLTSGANVLT
12,once,TRBJ2-1,TRBV2,ASSLGPSYNEQF
12,few,TRBJ1-2,TRBV2,ASQKFDRNYGYT
13,few,TRBJ1-4,TRBV4-3,ASSYDRLGGEKLF
11,NA,TRBJ1-1,TRBV10-3,AISRTANTEAF
13,NA,TRBJ2-4,TRBV7-2,AGSLAGWTANIQY
13,NA,TRBJ1-1,TRBV18,ASSPGTGMNTEAF
12,NA,TRBJ1-5,TRBV7-9,ASSSDRVNQPQH
15,NA,TRBJ2-3,TRBV4-3,ASSQVSSIGRQDTQY